The 14 T cell receptor beta chains below were found in one sample sequenced in a study of regulatory T cells in long-lasting Graves disease. Construction of the TCR beta libraries employed iRepertoire HTBI primers in conjunction with Arm-PCR of CDR3 regions. TCRdb itself ran the multiplex PCR reads through MiXCR, one entry per CDR3 protein. In the table there are 360,000 or so distinct CDR3 sequences, about 10% of which are singletons. This sample's time point: newly diagnosed GD, antithyroid drugs for less than 3 months. RNA isolated from PBMCs was used to make the TCR library. The same data also contributed to another study, on T cells in Graves' hyperthyroidism and ophthalmopathy.

The input for sequencing was peripheral blood mononuclear cells (PBMCs), taken at new diagnosis, from a patient treated with antithyroid drugs. These receptors came from a woman aged 18-30 years with Graves disease.

The table lists this clonotype with a few counts. At one end, the junction sequence differs from germline, possibly due to a read error. The chain is built from TRBV6-2 or TRBV6-3 and TRBJ2-5; no reliable D call. The CDR3 runs 12 residues. The V gene's germline CDR1 is MNHEY and CDR2 SVGEGT. The chain's CDR3 is CAGSPVQETQYF. In nucleotides, the CDR3 is TGTGCCGGCAGTCCCGTTCAAGAGACCCAGTACTTC.

A few counts support this clonotype. The V gene is TRBV4-3, the J gene TRBJ2-1, with a tentative D call TRBD1 (5 bases). There are 16 residues in the CDR3. CDR1 is LGHNA, CDR2 YSLEER, per germline. Between the trimmed V and J ends, which lost 1 base and 2 bases, there was a span of 12 bases. The CDR3 spells CASSQGGTGAYNEQFF. The CDR3 DNA is TGCGCCAGCAGCCAAGGAGGAACAGGAGCCTACAATGAGCAGTTCTTC.

This clonotype occurred a few times. The chain recombines TRBV6-2 or TRBV6-3 with TRBJ2-2, with 10 bases fitting TRBD2. V was pared by 2 bases and J by 7 bases, with 4 bases of the junction left unmatched. Germline V gene data show CDR1 as MNHEY and CDR2 as SVGEGT. The CDR3 consists of 15 residues. The CDR3 loop reads CASSYQRGGRGELFF. The CDR3 DNA reads TGTGCCAGCAGTTACCAGCGGGGGGGCCGCGGGGAGCTGTTTTTT.

To note about this clonotype: A single base separates this from a much larger clone, so it may be a read error. The V call is TRBV7-2, the J call TRBJ1-2; TRBD1 might be the D (5 bases). From germline, CDR1 is SGHTA and CDR2 FQGNSA. V was cut by 5 bases and J by 6 bases, with 16 bases left in between. The CDR3 has 14 residues. The CDR3 protein is CASSLPGLVHGYTF. The CDR3 DNA reads as TGTGCCAGCAGCCTCCCGGGGCTCGTGCATGGCTACACCTTC.

This clonotype showed up many times. This chain links TRBV7-2 with TRBJ2-5; D assignment may be TRBD1 or TRBD2 (5 bases each). Trimming stripped 5 bases from V and 2 bases from J, with 15 bases between. The CDR3 length is 15 residues. CDR1 and CDR2 (germline): SGHTA, FQGNSA. CDR3: CASSRDLESQETQYF. The DNA of the CDR3 is TGTGCCAGCAGCCGGGACCTTGAGTCTCAAGAGACCCAGTACTTC.

This clonotype was picked up many times. The chain recombines TRBV6-5 with TRBJ1-2; D gene ambiguous. The CDR3 totals 13 residues. V lost 4 bases and J lost 4, with 10 bases in between. Germline V gene lookup returns CDR1 MNHEY and CDR2 SVGAGI. The DNA for the CDR3 is TGTGCCAGCAGTTTAGATATGGGCTATGGCTACACCTTC. Amino acid sequence: CASSLDMGYGYTF.

With regard to this clonotype: A single base separates this from a much larger clone, so it may be a read error. The chain uses TRBV19 and TRBJ2-7; TRBD1 is a possible D gene (5 bases). The CDR3 runs 16 residues. V was trimmed by 3 bases and J by 2 bases, leaving 17 bases between them. CDR1 and CDR2 from the germline V gene are LNHDA and SQIVND (reference sequence). The DNA of the CDR3 is TGTGCCAGTAGTATCAGCCTGGGAAGGACACCCTACGAGCAGTACTTC. Translating gives CASSISLGRTPYEQYF.

This clonotype was counted between two and nine times. The genes are TRBV6-9 and TRBJ2-1; unclear D gene. Germline-derived CDR1 and CDR2 are MNHGY and SVAAGI. The CDR3 loop spans 15 amino acids. Deletions cut 3 bases from V and 6 bases from J, with 15 bases between. The CDR3 reads CASSYGRTSPNEQFF. Here the CDR3 DNA reads TGTGCCAGCAGTTACGGGCGGACGTCCCCCAATGAGCAGTTCTTC.

This clonotype was seen at least ten times. The chain recombines TRBV7-8 with TRBJ2-3; 7 bases fit TRBD2. Germline CDR1 SGHVS, CDR2 FQNEAQ. The CDR3 is 16 residues long. Trimming at V came to 1 base and at J to 5 bases, leaving 9 bases not matched to a gene. CDR3 sequence: CASSLDAGRRGDTQYF. The DNA for the CDR3 is TGTGCCAGCAGCTTAGATGCCGGGAGGCGGGGAGATACGCAGTATTTT.

At least ten counts were recorded for this clonotype. The gene calls are TRBV7-9 and TRBJ2-1; TRBD1 aligns across 8 bases. CDR1 and CDR2 from the germline V gene are SEHNR and FQNEAQ (reference sequence). The length of the CDR3 is 15 residues. The J segment lost 6 bases and the V segment lost 5 bases, leaving 9 bases of the junction unmatched. Here the CDR3 DNA reads TGTGCCAGCAGCCCACTGGGACAGGCGGGCAATGAGCAGTTCTTC. The encoded protein is CASSPLGQAGNEQFF.

This clonotype has a count of ten or more. The chain joins TRBV2 to TRBJ2-7; 7 bases are shared with TRBD2. J was trimmed by 2 bases and V by 4 bases; bases with no gene match: 17. The germline gives CDR1 SNHLY, CDR2 FYNNEI. The CDR3 runs 18 residues. The CDR3 coding sequence is TGTGCCAGCAGTGTCGACCTTCGGCGGGAGTACGCCACCTACGAGCAGTACTTC. It is translated as CASSVDLRREYATYEQYF.

This clonotype was recorded many times. The rearrangement joins TRBV27 to TRBJ2-2, with D uncertain. Trimming pared 6 bases from V and 2 bases from J, leaving 16 bases between. This CDR3 spans 16 amino acids. Per germline, CDR1 MNHEY and CDR2 SMNVEV (reference sequence). CDR3 DNA: TGTGCCAGCAGCCAACGGTACCGGACCAACACCGGGGAGCTGTTTTTT. Translation gives CASSQRYRTNTGELFF.

This clonotype was seen at least ten times. The CDR3 here is CASSPRTSGDTQYF. The CDR3 nucleotides are TGTGCCAGCAGTCCTCGGACGTCGGGGGATACGCAGTATTTT. V is TRBV28 and J is TRBJ2-3, with a tentative D call TRBD2 (5 bases). Germline V gives CDR1 MDHEN, CDR2 SYDVKM. The V end lost 5 bases, the J end lost 6 bases, and 15 bases lay between the germline ends. The CDR3 covers 14 residues. Drawing the rest from reference TRBV28 and TRBJ2-3, the complete variable domain is DVKVTQSSRYLVKRTGEKVFLECVQDMDHENMFWYRQDPGLGLRLIYFSYDVKMKEKGDIPEGYSVSREKKERFSLILESASTNQTSMYLCASSPRTSGDTQYFGPGTRLTVL.

This clonotype was observed many times. The rearrangement joins TRBV6-1 to TRBJ2-1; D tentatively fits TRBD1 or TRBD2 (6 bases each). Trimming cost V 5 bases and J 0 bases, with 17 bases left between them. The CDR3 covers 17 residues. The germline V gene encodes CDR1 MNHNS and CDR2 SASEGT. The CDR3 bases are TGTGCCAGCAGTCTCAAGGGGGGCGGGATCTCCTACAATGAGCAGTTCTTC. Translated, it gives CASSLKGGGISYNEQFF.